The present entry profiles one T cell receptor beta chain with its context. No antigen is known for it. Qualities for individual bases were not recorded, and no much larger clone is one base off. This specimen belongs to a study of blood T cell repertoires in COVID-19 (TCRdb year 2020). About the study as a whole: For ImmuneRACE Cohort 3, a participant was defined as recovered based on two consecutive negative NP/OP PCR tests, clearance by a healthcare professional, or resolution of symptoms. Collaborator samples came from the United States, Italy and Spain and covered acute and convalescent phases of COVID-19. Deeply sampled blood TCRbeta repertoires from subjects exposed to, actively infected with, or recovered from COVID-19 were included in the dataset. Where HLA class I and class II types were available, the types were taken from metadata supplied by the sample provider, not from assay-based typing. The prospective study material was composed of cDNA or gDNA derived from T cells, B-cell-depleted T cells, or PBMCs. Samples came from the ongoing ImmuneRACE study (first 160 participants) plus 1,254 subjects from 6 global collaborators. A de-identified subject ID, COVID-19 status, age in years and sex were almost always included in the sample metadata. A freely available public database, intended as a resource for researchers studying the immune response to SARS-CoV-2, is where the repertoires were released.

The immunoSEQ Assay, a bias-controlled multiplex PCR, was used to amplify TCRbeta CDR3 regions from genomic DNA. The paper's processing steps were these. The number of nucleated cells in each sample was estimated by amplification of reference gene primers within the assay. Sequence reads were collapsed and filtered to measure the absolute abundance of every unique TCRbeta CDR3 rearrangement. For each sample, productive Simpson clonality was calculated as the square root of Simpson's diversity index across productive rearrangements. The immuneACCESS repertoire file appears here via TCRdb, limited to in-frame rearrangements. These files lack a portion of the clones; in checked studies, under half of the deficit traces to unresolved V genes, and the cause of the others is not known. V, J and clone size derive from that table, while D and trimming were established from the DNA sequence. The sample table lists roughly 210,000 clones, about nine tenths of them with a count of one. Of the sample, 7% to 9% falls within the top ten clones.

What the study reported, not specific to this receptor: Clinical and demographic metadata were provided uncurated, with the amount varying by source and participant.

In the prospective study, participants were roughly 18 to 100 years old, resided in under 30 geographic areas of the United States, and were enrolled through a virtual design. In the prospective study, cohorts were assigned on the basis of participant-reported clinical history obtained from a screening survey and a study questionnaire. Mobile phlebotomists in the prospective study collected whole blood, serum and a nasopharyngeal or oropharyngeal swab from every participant. Participants in the prospective study had the option to provide additional blood draws and questionnaires over a 2-month period. Prospective study blood samples were shipped either frozen or at room temperature before DNA extraction. Spanning cysteine to phenylalanine, the CDR3 consists of 15 amino acids. Only the CDR3 portion is preserved as DNA: 45 bases, with reading frame beginning at the first base. The germline V gene specifies SGHRS as CDR1 and YFSETQ as CDR2. Trimming costs V 2 bases and J 0 bases, and their ends lie 12 bases apart.

The clonotype comes from a man aged 25-40 years in a cohort exposed to, infected with or recovered from COVID-19 (not recorded which). Material for sequencing was PBMCs or T cells enriched from blood (not recorded which). The sequence is built from TRBV5-1 and TRBJ2-7; a tentative D call is TRBD2 (6 bases match). The base sequence is TGCGCCAGCAGCTTAAGCGGGCCCCCCTCCTACGAGCAGTACTTC. Its product reads: CASSLSGPPSYEQYF. With the portions outside the CDR3 filled from the reference TRBV5-1 and TRBJ2-7 genes, the complete variable region becomes KAGVTQTPRYLIKTRGQQVTLSCSPISGHRSVSWYQQTPGQGLQFLFEYFSETQRNKGNFPGRFSGRQFSNSRSEMNVSTLELGDSALYLCASSLSGPPSYEQYFGPGTRLTVT.